This T cell receptor beta chain was identified during a study of blood T cell repertoires in COVID-19 (TCRdb year 2020). For the study in its entirety: Samples covering the acute and convalescent phases of COVID-19 were provided by collaborators in the United States, Italy and Spain. The material from the prospective study consisted of cDNA or gDNA derived from T cells, B-cell-depleted T cells, or PBMCs. Where HLA class I and class II types were available, the types were taken from metadata supplied by the sample provider, not from assay-based typing. Subjects who had been exposed to COVID-19, were actively infected with it, or had recovered from it provided the deeply sampled blood TCRbeta repertoires that made up the dataset. Samples were obtained from the ongoing ImmuneRACE study (first 160 participants) and from some 1,300 subjects provided by 6 global collaborators. The sample metadata nearly always contained a de-identified subject ID, COVID-19 status, age in years and sex. The repertoires were released in a freely available public database intended as a resource for research on the immune response to SARS-CoV-2.

The immunoSEQ Assay, a bias-controlled multiplex PCR, was used to amplify TCRbeta CDR3 regions from genomic DNA. The paper's data handling went like this. The number of nucleated cells in each sample was estimated by amplification of reference gene primers within the assay. To quantify the absolute abundance of each unique TCRbeta CDR3 rearrangement, sequence reads were collapsed and filtered. For each sample, productive Simpson clonality was calculated by taking the square root of Simpson's diversity index across productive rearrangements. As stored in TCRdb, this immuneACCESS dataset retains in-frame rearrangements with V and J assigned. A fraction of the clones does not appear; measured against another copy, unresolved V genes explain less than half of the discrepancy, and the remainder lacks a known reason. V, J and clone size reflect that table, while D and trimming were determined from the DNA. This sample holds more than 250,000 clones; approximately 90% were observed only once. The top ten hold 1.5% to 2% of the sample.

At one collaborating source in Seattle, patients were enrolled during active infection and were followed longitudinally through the course of disease. The collaborating institutions used their own protocols to collect whole blood in K2EDTA tubes. For TCRbeta analysis, collaborators shipped samples as frozen whole blood, isolated PBMCs, or DNA extracted from either of those sample types. Overall results and qualifications from the work: The amount of clinical and demographic metadata varied by source and participant and was provided uncurated.

Taken from the germline V gene, the CDR1 and CDR2 loops are KGHSH and LQKENI. The CDR3, from cysteine to phenylalanine, totals 16 residues. The only DNA kept is the CDR3, 48 bases in frame from the first base. Clipping removes 6 bases from V and 4 bases from J, with 12 as the unmatched junction base count. About this clone: The target of this receptor is not known. No much larger clone exists at a distance of one base, and base qualities are not known.

Material: peripheral blood. This sequence uses TRBV18 and TRBJ2-3, and TRBD2 matches 8 of the central bases. This clonotype was obtained from a woman in her thirties with COVID-19, enrolled during active disease. The DNA sequence follows: TGTGCCAGCTCCGCCACGGGGGGGACACCAGCAGATACGCAGTATTTT. Its coded protein is CASSATGGTPADTQYF.